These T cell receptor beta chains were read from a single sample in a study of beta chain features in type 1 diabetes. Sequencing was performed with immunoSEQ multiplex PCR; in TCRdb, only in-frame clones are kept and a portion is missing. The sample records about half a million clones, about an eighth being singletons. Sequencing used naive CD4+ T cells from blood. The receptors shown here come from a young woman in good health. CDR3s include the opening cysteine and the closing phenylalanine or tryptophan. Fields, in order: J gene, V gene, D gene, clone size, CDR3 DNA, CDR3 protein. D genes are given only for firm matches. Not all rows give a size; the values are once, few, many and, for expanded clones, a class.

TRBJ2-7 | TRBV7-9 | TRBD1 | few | TGTGCCAGCAGCTTAGTGGGACAGGGGAAGAGAACCTACGAGCAGTACTTC | CASSLVGQGKRTYEQYF
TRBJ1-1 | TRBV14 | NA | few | TGTGCCAGCAGCCAAGGACACAACACTGAAGCTTTCTTT | CASSQGHNTEAFF
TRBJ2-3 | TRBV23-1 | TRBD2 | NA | TGCGCCAGCAGTCAACGCTCCGCACTGGGAGGGGCCTTCCCCGTAGATACGCAGTATTTT | CASSQRSALGGAFPVDTQYF
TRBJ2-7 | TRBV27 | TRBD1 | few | TGTGCCAGCAGTTCCCACCGGGACAGGGGCCGAGGGTACGAGCAGTACTTC | CASSSHRDRGRGYEQYF
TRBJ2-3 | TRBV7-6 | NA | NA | TGTGCCAGCAGCGGGCGGAGCGATACGCAGTATTTT | CASSGRSDTQYF
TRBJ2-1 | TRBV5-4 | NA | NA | TGTGCCAGCAGCTCCATTTCGGGGGAGCAGTTCTTC | CASSSISGEQFF
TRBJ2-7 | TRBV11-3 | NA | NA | TGTGCCAGCAGCTTATCCCCCGCCTACGAGCAGTACTTC | CASSLSPAYEQYF
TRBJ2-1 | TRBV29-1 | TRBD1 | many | TGCAGCGTTGCACGGAGACAGGGTAATGAGCAGTTCTTC | CSVARRQGNEQFF
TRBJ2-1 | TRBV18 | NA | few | TGTGCCAGCTCACCACTCGGGCAGGTTGGTTTCAATGAGCAGTTCTTC | CASSPLGQVGFNEQFF
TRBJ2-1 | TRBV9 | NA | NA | TGTGCCAGCAGCGTAGGAGGGCTACCCGATGAGCAGTTCTTC | CASSVGGLPDEQFF
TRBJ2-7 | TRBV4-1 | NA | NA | TGCGCCAGCAGCCTGTACAACTACTACGAGCAGTACTTC | CASSLYNYYEQYF
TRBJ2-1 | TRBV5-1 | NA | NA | TGCGCCAGCAGCTTGGAGTGGCAGTTTTACAATGAGCAGTTCTTC | CASSLEWQFYNEQFF
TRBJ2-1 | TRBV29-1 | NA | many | TGCAGCGTCTTTGATGGACAGTTGAGTTATGAGCAGTTCTTC | CSVFDGQLSYEQFF
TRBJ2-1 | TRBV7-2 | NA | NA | TGTGCCAGCCGCGACAGTGTTGCCAATGGGGAGCAGTTCTTC | CASRDSVANGEQFF
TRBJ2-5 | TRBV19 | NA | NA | TGTGCCAGTAACCTCTTTTTGTCCCCCCCGGCCCAGTACTTC | CASNLFLSPPAQYF
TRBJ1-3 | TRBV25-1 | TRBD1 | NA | TGTGCCAGCAGTCTACAGGACAGGATGGCTGGAAACACCATATATTTT | CASSLQDRMAGNTIYF
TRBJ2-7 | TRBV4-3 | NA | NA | TGCGCCAGCAGTCGAACTCGACAGACGGTCTACGAGCAGTACTTC | CASSRTRQTVYEQYF
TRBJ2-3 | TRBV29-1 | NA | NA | TGCAGCGTTGAAAAGTACACCCCCACGGATACGCAGTATTTT | CSVEKYTPTDTQYF
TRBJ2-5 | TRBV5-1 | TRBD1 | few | TGCGCCAGCAGCTACGACAGGGCTGGGCAAGAGACCCAGTACTTC | CASSYDRAGQETQYF
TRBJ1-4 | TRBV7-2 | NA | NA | TGTGCCAGCAGCGTGGACAGCTATAATGAAAAACTGTTTTTT | CASSVDSYNEKLFF
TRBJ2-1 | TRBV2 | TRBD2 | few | TGTGCCCGGAGGGGCGGGAGTGGGTTGAGCTCCTACAATGAGCAGTTCTTC | CARRGGSGLSSYNEQFF
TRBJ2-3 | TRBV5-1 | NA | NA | TGCGCCAGCAGCTTGAGGAGGATAGGGACTAGCACAGATACGCAGTATTTT | CASSLRRIGTSTDTQYF
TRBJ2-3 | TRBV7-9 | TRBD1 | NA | TGTGCCAGCAGCCCCCGGACGGACAGGGGGGAGAGAGATACGCAGTATTTT | CASSPRTDRGERDTQYF
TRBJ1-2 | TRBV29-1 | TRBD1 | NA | TGCAGCGTCGTACAGGGGGACTATGGCTACACCTTC | CSVVQGDYGYTF
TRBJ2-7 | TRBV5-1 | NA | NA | TGCGCCAGCAGCTTGGGCGCCTACGAGCAGTACTTC | CASSLGAYEQYF
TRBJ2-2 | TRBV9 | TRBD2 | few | TGTGCCAGCAGCGAGGGACTAAACACCGGGGAGCTGTTTTTT | CASSEGLNTGELFF
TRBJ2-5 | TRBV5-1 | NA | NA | TGCGCCAGCAGCTACCGGGGATCCGAAGAGACCCAGTACTTC | CASSYRGSEETQYF
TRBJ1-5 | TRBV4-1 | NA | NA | TGCGCCAGCAGCCAAGACAGAGGGGGATTCGAGGGGCAGCCCCAGCATTTT | CASSQDRGGFEGQPQHF
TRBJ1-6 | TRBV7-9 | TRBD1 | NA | TGTGCCAGCAGCTTGGGACAGGGTACCGGTTCACCCCTCCACTTT | CASSLGQGTGSPLHF
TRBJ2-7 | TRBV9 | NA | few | TGTGCCAGCAGCGTAGCACTTGGGGCCTACAACGAGCAGTACTTC | CASSVALGAYNEQYF
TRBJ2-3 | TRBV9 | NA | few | TGTGCGCCGGCTGGGCGAAAAGAAGATACGCAGTATTTT | CAPAGRKEDTQYF
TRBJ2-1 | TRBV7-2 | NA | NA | TGTGCCAGCAGCTGGGGACTTCCCAATGAGCAGTTCTTC | CASSWGLPNEQFF